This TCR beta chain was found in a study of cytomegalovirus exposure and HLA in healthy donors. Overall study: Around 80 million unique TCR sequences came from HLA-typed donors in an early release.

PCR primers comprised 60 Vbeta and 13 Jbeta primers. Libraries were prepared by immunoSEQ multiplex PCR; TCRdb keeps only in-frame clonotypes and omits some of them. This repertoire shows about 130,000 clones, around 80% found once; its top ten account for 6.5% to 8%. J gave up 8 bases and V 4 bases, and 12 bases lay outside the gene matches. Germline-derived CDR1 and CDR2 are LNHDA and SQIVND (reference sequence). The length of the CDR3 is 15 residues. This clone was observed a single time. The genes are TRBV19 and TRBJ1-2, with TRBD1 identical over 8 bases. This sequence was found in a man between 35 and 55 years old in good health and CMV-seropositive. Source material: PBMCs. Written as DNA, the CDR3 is TGTGCCAGTAGTACGAGACAGGGGCGCTTCGGAGGCTACACCTTC. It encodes CASSTRQGRFGGYTF.